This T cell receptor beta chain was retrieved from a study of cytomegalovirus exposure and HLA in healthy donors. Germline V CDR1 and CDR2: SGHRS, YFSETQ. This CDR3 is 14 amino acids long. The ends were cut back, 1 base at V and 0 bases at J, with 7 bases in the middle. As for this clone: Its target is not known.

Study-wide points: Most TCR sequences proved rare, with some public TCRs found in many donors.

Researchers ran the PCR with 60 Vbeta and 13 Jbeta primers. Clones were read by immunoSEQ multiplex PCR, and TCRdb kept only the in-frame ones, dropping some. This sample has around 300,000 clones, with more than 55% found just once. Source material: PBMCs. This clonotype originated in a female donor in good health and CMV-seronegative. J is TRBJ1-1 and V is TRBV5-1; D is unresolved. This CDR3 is CASSLLRLNTEAFF. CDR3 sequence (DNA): TGCGCCAGCAGCTTGCTCAGATTGAACACTGAAGCTTTCTTT.